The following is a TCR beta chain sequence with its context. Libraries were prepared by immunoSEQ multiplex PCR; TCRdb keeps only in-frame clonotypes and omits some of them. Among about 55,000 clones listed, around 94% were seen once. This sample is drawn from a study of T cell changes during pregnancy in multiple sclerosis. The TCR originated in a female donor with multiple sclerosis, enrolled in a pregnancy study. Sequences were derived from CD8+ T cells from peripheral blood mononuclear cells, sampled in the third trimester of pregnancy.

CDR3: CASSLSRQGVGEKLFF. The CDR3, as DNA: TGTGCCAGCAGTTTATCCCGACAGGGGGTAGGAGAAAAACTGTTTTTT. The chain links TRBV27 to TRBJ1-4; 9 positions match TRBD1. Unmatched junction bases numbered 7, after V lost 0 bases and J lost 8 bases. Per germline, CDR1 MNHEY and CDR2 SMNVEV (reference sequence). This CDR3 spans 16 amino acids.